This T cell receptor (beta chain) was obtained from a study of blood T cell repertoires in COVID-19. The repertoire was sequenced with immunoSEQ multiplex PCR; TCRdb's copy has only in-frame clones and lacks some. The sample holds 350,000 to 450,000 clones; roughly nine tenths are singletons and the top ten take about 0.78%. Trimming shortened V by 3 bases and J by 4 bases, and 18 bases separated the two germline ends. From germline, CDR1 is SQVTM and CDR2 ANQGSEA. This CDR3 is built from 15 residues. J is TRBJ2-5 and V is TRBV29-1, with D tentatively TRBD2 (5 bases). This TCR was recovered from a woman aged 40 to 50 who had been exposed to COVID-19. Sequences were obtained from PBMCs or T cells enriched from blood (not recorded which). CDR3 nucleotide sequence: TGCAGCGTTGAGATCCGGTCAATAGCGACAGAGACCCAGTACTTC. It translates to CSVEIRSIATETQYF. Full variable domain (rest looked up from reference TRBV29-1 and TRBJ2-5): SAVISQKPSRDICQRGTSLTIQCQVDSQVTMMFWYRQQPGQSLTLIATANQGSEATYESGFVIDKFPISRPNLTFSTLTVSNMSPEDSSIYLCSVEIRSIATETQYFGPGTRLLVL.